This T cell receptor (beta chain) is from a study of PD-1 blockade in classical Hodgkin lymphoma. General study points: The study found complete responders had baseline diversity similar to newly diagnosed patients. The study found that TCR diversity rose significantly by C4D1 in CD4+ but not CD8+ cells.

Generated by immunoSEQ multiplex PCR, the TCRdb table keeps only in-frame clones and is missing some. The profile shows 25,000 to 35,000 clones, roughly three quarters of them singletons. A note on this clone: Its specificity is unknown.

Patients all relapsed after autologous stem cell transplantation, and there was variation in brentuximab vedotin exposure. Patients' outcomes at their best amounted to complete response, partial response or progressive disease. The V gene's germline CDR1 is SGHNT and CDR2 YYREEE (reference sequence). The CDR3 covers 15 residues. Trimming took 4 bases from V and 0 from J; bases not matched to a gene: 4. The TCR sequence derives from a human donor with classical Hodgkin lymphoma. This specimen consisted of peripheral blood mononuclear cells (PBMCs), obtained before the second cycle of nivolumab. The rearrangement links TRBV5-4 to TRBJ1-3; 7 bases agree with TRBD1. The DNA of the CDR3 is TGTGCCAGCAGCGACGGGACAGCCTCTGGAAACACCATATATTTT. It yields the protein CASSDGTASGNTIYF.